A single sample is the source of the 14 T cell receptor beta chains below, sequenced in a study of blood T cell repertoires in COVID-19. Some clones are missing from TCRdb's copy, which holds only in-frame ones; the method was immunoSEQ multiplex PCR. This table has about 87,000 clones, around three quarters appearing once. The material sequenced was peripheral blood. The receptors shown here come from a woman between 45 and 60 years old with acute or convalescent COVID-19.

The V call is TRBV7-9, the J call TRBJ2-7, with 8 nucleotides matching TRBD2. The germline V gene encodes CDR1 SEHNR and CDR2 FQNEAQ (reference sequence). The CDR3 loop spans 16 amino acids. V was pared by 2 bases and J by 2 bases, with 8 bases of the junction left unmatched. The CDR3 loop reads CASSLTRGGITYEQYF. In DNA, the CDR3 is TGTGCCAGCAGCTTAACCCGCGGGGGGATTACCTACGAGCAGTACTTC.

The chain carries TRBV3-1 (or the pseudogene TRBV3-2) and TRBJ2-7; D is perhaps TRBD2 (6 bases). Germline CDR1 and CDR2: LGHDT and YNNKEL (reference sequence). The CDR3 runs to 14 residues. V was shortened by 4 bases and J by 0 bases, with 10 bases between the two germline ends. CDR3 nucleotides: TGTGCCAGCAGCCTCGGGGGAAGCTCCTACGAGCAGTACTTC. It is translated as CASSLGGSSYEQYF.

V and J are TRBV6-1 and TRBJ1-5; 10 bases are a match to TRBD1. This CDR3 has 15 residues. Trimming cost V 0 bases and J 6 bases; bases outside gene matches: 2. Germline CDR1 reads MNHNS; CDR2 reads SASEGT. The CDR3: CASSEATGGGQPQHF. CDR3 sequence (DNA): TGTGCCAGCAGTGAAGCGACAGGGGGCGGTCAGCCCCAGCATTTT.

In DNA, the CDR3 is TGCGCCAGCAGCATGAACGGGGACACTGAAGCTTTCTTT. Its translation is CASSMNGDTEAFF. The chain links TRBV5-1 to TRBJ1-1; D uncertain. This CDR3 contains 13 residues. CDR1 is SGHRS, CDR2 YFSETQ, per germline. V lost 4 bases, J lost 3 bases, and 10 bases lay in between.

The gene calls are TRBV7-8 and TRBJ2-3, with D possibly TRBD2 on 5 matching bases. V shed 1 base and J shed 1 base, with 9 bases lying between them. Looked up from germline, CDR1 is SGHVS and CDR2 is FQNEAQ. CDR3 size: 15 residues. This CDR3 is CASSLEGRGTDTQYF. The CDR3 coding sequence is TGTGCCAGCAGCTTAGAAGGGCGGGGCACAGATACGCAGTATTTT.

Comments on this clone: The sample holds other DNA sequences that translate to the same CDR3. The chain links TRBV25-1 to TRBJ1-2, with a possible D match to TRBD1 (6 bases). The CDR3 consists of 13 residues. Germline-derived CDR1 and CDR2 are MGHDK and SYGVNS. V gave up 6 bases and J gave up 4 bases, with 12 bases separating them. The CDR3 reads CASRGALGYGYTF. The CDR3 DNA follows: TGTGCCAGCAGGGGGGCGCTGGGCTATGGCTACACCTTC.

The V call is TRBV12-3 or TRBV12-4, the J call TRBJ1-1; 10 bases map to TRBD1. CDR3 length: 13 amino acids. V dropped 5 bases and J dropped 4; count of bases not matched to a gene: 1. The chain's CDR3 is CASSGTGVTEAFF. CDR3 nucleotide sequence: TGTGCCAGCAGTGGGACAGGGGTCACTGAAGCTTTCTTT.

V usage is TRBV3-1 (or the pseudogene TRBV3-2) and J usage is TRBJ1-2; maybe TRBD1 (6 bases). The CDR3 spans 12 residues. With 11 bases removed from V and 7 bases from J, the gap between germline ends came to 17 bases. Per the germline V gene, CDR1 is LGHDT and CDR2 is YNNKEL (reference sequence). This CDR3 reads CAAGQKEIGYTF. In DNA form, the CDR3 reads TGTGCCGCTGGACAGAAGGAAATTGGCTACACCTTC.

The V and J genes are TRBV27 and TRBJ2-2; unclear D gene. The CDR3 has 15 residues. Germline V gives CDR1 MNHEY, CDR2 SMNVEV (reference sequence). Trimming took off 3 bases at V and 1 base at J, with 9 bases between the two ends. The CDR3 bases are TGTGCCAGCAGTTTTTCGCAGATGAACACCGGGGAGCTGTTTTTT. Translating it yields CASSFSQMNTGELFF.

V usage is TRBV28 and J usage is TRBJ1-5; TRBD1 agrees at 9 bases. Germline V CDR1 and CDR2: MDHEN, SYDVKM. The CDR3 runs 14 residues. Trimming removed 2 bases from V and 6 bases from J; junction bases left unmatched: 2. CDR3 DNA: TGTGCCAGCAGTTTAGGGACAGGGACTCAGCCCCAGCATTTT. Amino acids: CASSLGTGTQPQHF.

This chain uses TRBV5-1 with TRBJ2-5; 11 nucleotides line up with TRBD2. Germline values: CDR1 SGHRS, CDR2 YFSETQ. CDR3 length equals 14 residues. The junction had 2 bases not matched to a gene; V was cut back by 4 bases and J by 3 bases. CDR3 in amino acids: CASSLLAGEETQYF. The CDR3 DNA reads TGCGCCAGCAGCCTACTAGCGGGGGAAGAGACCCAGTACTTC.

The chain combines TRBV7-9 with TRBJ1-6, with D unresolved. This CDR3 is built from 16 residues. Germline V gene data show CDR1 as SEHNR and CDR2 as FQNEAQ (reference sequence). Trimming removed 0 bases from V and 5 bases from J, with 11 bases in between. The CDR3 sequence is CASSLAGGDNNSPLHF. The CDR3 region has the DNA TGTGCCAGCAGCTTAGCGGGTGGAGATAATAATTCACCCCTCCACTTT.

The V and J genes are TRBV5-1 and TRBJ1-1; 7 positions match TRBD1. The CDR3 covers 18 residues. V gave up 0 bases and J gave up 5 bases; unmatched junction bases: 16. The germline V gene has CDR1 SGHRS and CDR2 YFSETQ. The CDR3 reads CASSLVGGRGTLGTEAFF. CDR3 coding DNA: TGCGCCAGCAGCTTGGTAGGGGGCAGGGGGACCCTGGGGACTGAAGCTTTCTTT.

CDR3 sequence (DNA): TGTGCCAGCAGCACCGGGACAGGGCATCCCGGGGAGCTGTTTTTT. Translated: CASSTGTGHPGELFF. V and J are TRBV2 and TRBJ2-2; 9 nucleotides agree with TRBD1. This CDR3 contains 15 residues. Germline assignment: CDR1 SNHLY and CDR2 FYNNEI. V was pared by 6 bases and J by 6 bases, with 8 bases of the junction left unmatched.